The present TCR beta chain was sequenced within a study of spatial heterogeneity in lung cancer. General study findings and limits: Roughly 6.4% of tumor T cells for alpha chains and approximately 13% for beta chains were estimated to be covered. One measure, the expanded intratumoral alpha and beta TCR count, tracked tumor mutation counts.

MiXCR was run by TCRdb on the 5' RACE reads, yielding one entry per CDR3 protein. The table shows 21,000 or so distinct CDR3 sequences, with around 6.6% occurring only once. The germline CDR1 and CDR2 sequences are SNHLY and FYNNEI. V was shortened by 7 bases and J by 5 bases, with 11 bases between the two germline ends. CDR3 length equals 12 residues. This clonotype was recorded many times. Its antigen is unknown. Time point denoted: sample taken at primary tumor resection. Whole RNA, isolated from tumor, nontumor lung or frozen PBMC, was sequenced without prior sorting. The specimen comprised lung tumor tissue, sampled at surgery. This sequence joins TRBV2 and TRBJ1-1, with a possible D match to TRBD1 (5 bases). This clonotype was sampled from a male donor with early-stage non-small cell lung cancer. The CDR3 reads CASTLGGTEAFF. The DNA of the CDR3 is TGTGCCAGCACGCTCGGGGGTACTGAAGCTTTCTTT.